The 10 T cell receptor beta chains below all came from one sample that was sequenced in a study of blood T cell repertoires in COVID-19. Sequencing was performed with immunoSEQ multiplex PCR; in TCRdb, only in-frame clones are kept and a portion is missing. The sample consists of tens of thousands of clones, approximately 80% of them appearing once. The sequencing sample was made of peripheral blood. The receptor set was obtained from a human donor in a cohort sampled during active COVID-19.

The chain employs TRBV28 and TRBJ1-1; no firm D call. The V end lost 3 bases, the J end lost 2 bases, and 7 bases lay between the germline ends. The CDR3 consists of 13 residues. CDR1 and CDR2 (germline): MDHEN, SYDVKM. CDR3 region: CASSFNFNTEAFF. CDR3 nucleotides: TGTGCCAGCAGTTTCAACTTTAACACTGAAGCTTTCTTT.

This clone showed up just once. The V gene is TRBV5-1, the J gene TRBJ2-1; 10 bases map to TRBD1. The germline gives CDR1 SGHRS, CDR2 YFSETQ. The CDR3 covers 15 residues. With V trimmed by 0 bases and J by 7 bases, 4 bases remained unmatched. The CDR3 is CASSLGQGAGNEQFF. Here the CDR3 DNA reads TGCGCCAGCAGCTTGGGACAGGGGGCTGGGAATGAGCAGTTCTTC.

The J gene is TRBJ1-5, the V gene TRBV6-6, with D maybe TRBD1 (6 bases). The CDR3 runs 15 residues. CDR1 and CDR2 from the germline V gene are MNHNY and SVGAGI (reference sequence). The V and J ends lost 1 base and 3 bases respectively, with 10 bases between them. The CDR3 loop reads CASSYLRTDNQPQHF. CDR3 bases: TGTGCCAGCAGTTACTTAAGGACAGACAATCAGCCCCAGCATTTT.

The rearrangement uses TRBV3-1 (or the pseudogene TRBV3-2) and TRBJ2-7; TRBD2 aligns across 7 bases. Germline CDR1 is LGHDT and CDR2 is YNNKEL (reference sequence). Trimming at V came to 4 bases and at J to 6 bases, leaving 9 bases not matched to a gene. This CDR3 spans 14 amino acids. CDR3 loop: CASSLLATPLEQYF. DNA for the CDR3: TGTGCCAGCAGCCTACTAGCGACTCCTCTCGAGCAGTACTTC.

The chain couples TRBV5-5 to TRBJ1-3, with D possibly being TRBD1 (6 bases). CDR3 length equals 15 residues. CDR1 and CDR2 from the germline V gene are SGHKS and YYEKEE (reference sequence). The V and J ends lost 3 bases and 0 bases respectively, with 10 bases between them. CDR3 bases: TGTGCCAGCAGCTCAAAGGGGGACTCTGGAAACACCATATATTTT. Encoded protein: CASSSKGDSGNTIYF.

The V call is TRBV29-1, the J call TRBJ1-1; D is uncertain. CDR3 length equals 13 residues. Germline CDR1 reads SQVTM; CDR2 reads ANQGSEA. The V end was cut by 6 bases, the J end by 1 base, with 12 bases between. CDR3: CSVTSSGNTEAFF. DNA of the CDR3: TGCAGCGTAACCTCGTCGGGGAACACTGAAGCTTTCTTT.

This chain uses TRBV3-1 (or the pseudogene TRBV3-2) with TRBJ2-7; the D is unclear. Per germline, CDR1 LGHDT and CDR2 YNNKEL (reference sequence). The CDR3 is 15 amino acids. V gave up 0 bases and J gave up 4 bases, with 13 bases separating them. This CDR3 reads CASSQESRNQYEQYF. The CDR3 coding sequence is TGTGCCAGCAGCCAAGAGTCTAGGAACCAATACGAGCAGTACTTC.

This chain uses TRBV19 with TRBJ1-5; 7 bases fit TRBD1. This CDR3 is built from 15 residues. CDR1 is LNHDA and CDR2 is SQIVND in the germline V gene (reference sequence). V trimming: 4 bases; J trimming: 3 bases; junction bases outside the gene matches: 6. The CDR3 spells CASSRPGQLNQPQHF. The CDR3 coding sequence is TGTGCCAGTAGTAGACCGGGACAGCTCAATCAGCCCCAGCATTTT.

V usage is TRBV5-1 and J usage is TRBJ2-7, with 10 bases aligning to TRBD2. In germline, CDR1 is SGHRS, CDR2 YFSETQ. The CDR3 has 14 amino acids. V lost 4 bases, J lost 3 bases, and 4 bases stayed unmatched. In DNA, the CDR3 is TGCGCCAGCAGCACCGGACTAGCGGTCTACGAGCAGTACTTC. Amino acids: CASSTGLAVYEQYF.

V and J are TRBV21-1 and TRBJ2-7; the DNA was not used to check the table's D call, TRBD1. TRBV21-1 corresponds to a pseudogene. The CDR3 covers 15 residues. The CDR3 region is CASSKVGDRVYEQYF. CDR3 nucleotide sequence: TGTGCCAGCAGCAAAGTCGGGGACAGGGTTTACGAGCAGTACTTC.